This T cell receptor beta chain was sequenced in a study of T cell repertoires in cytomegalovirus infection. Whole-study context: CMV infection together with matching HLA type was indicated by public TCR beta signatures. Whole-study results and caveats: The cumulative frequency of public TCR beta families identified carriers of CMV plus the relevant HLA. The response measured ex vivo was dominated by TCR beta clonotypes (HLA-C-restricted and CMV-specific).

This clonotype was detected many times. Its target is not known. J was trimmed by 1 base and V by 4 bases; bases with no gene match: 6. Germline V gives CDR1 SGHNT, CDR2 YYREEE (reference sequence). This CDR3 contains 16 residues. TCRdb reanalysed the reads using MiXCR and keeps one entry per CDR3 protein. Here the sample spans 150,000 to 200,000 distinct CDR3 sequences, approximately 19% being singletons. J is TRBJ2-2 and V is TRBV5-4, with 8 nucleotides matching TRBD2. The specimen was PBMCs. The sequence was collected from a human donor in good health (CMV status not recorded). Some clones in this sample may be carry-over from other donors' samples. The CDR3 DNA is TGTGCCAGCAGCCCGAGAACTAGCGGGAACACCGGGGAGCTGTTTTTT. It specifies CASSPRTSGNTGELFF.